These 9 T cell receptor beta chains originate from one sample sequenced in a study of type 1 regulatory T cells. MiXCR, run by TCRdb on the reads, gives a single entry per CDR3 protein. The table shows roughly 20,000 distinct CDR3 sequences, with about 10% occurring only once. The sequencing input was CD4+ T cells, either the whole sample or a sorted fraction (not recorded which). These receptor sequences come from a human donor in good health.

There are many counts of this clonotype. The chain is built from TRBV20-1 and TRBJ1-2; TRBD1 matches 8 bases. V was clipped by 0 bases and J by 8 bases; unmatched bases: 5. The CDR3 length is 13 residues. The germline gives CDR1 DFQATT, CDR2 SNEGSKA (reference sequence). CDR3 protein: CSARDSDRGGYTF. CDR3 DNA: TGCAGTGCTAGAGATTCAGACAGGGGCGGCTACACCTTC.

This chain links TRBV11-3 with TRBJ2-1; 8 bases line up with TRBD1. The length of the CDR3 is 15 residues. Germline loops: CDR1 SGHNT, CDR2 YENEEA. The V segment lost 4 bases and the J segment 5 bases; nucleotides outside the gene matches: 7. The CDR3 reads CASSSGQGLNNEQFF. The CDR3 coding sequence is TGTGCCAGCAGCTCCGGACAGGGCCTTAACAATGAGCAGTTCTTC. The full variable domain, with the rest looked up from reference TRBV11-3 and TRBJ2-1, is EAGVVQSPRYKIIEKKQPVAFWCNPISGHNTLYWYLQNLGQGPELLIRYENEEAVDDSQLPKDRFSAERLKGVDSTLKIQPAELGDSAVYLCASSSGQGLNNEQFFGPGTRLTVL.

This clonotype has more than one count but fewer than ten. This chain uses TRBV6-5 with TRBJ2-3, with 8 bases identical to TRBD2. Losses at the gene ends were 3 bases for V and 0 bases for J; bases not matched to a gene: 5. The CDR3 is made up of 16 amino acids. From germline, CDR1 is MNHEY and CDR2 SVGAGI. The CDR3: CASSYGGRYSTDTQYF. As DNA, the CDR3 is TGTGCCAGCAGTTATGGCGGGAGGTACAGCACAGATACGCAGTATTTT.

This clonotype was found once. This chain connects TRBV25-1 to TRBJ2-4; 7 bases match TRBD1. Germline CDR1 and CDR2: MGHDK and SYGVNS. J gave up 7 bases and V 3 bases, and 6 bases lay outside the gene matches. The CDR3 is 14 residues long. CDR3 sequence: CASSDPSRGNIQYF. The CDR3 DNA sequence: TGTGCCAGCAGTGACCCGAGCAGGGGGAACATTCAGTACTTC.

In this sample, this clonotype turned up many times. The chain links TRBV12-3 or TRBV12-4 to TRBJ2-1; D is unclear. Trimming left V 6 bases short and J 3 bases short, with 9 bases between. The CDR3 is 13 residues long. CDR3 residues: CASRPLYYNEQFF. The CDR3 region has the DNA TGTGCCAGCAGGCCCCTCTACTACAATGAGCAGTTCTTC.

This clonotype was seen many times. The V gene is TRBV18, the J gene TRBJ2-1; 9 bases fit TRBD2. Per the germline V gene, CDR1 is KGHSH and CDR2 is LQKENI. This CDR3 is 17 amino acids long. Trimming took 2 bases from V and 0 from J; bases not matched to a gene: 5. The CDR3 DNA is TGTGCCAGCTCACCAGGGGGTAGCGGGGGCTCCTACAATGAGCAGTTCTTC. It codes for CASSPGGSGGSYNEQFF.

This clonotype was seen at least ten times. The chain is built from TRBV5-6 and TRBJ2-2; TRBD2 is a possible D gene (5 bases). The V end lost 1 base, the J end lost 3 bases, and 10 bases lay between the germline ends. Germline CDR1 and CDR2: SGHDT and YYEEEE. This CDR3 is 15 amino acids long. CDR3 amino acids: CASSLSTKYTGELFF. The CDR3 region has the DNA TGTGCCAGCAGCTTGTCGACTAAGTACACCGGGGAGCTGTTTTTT.

This clonotype was observed many times. V gene TRBV14 combines with J gene TRBJ2-1; D might be TRBD1 (5 bases). V was trimmed by 1 base and J by 11 bases, leaving 12 bases between them. The CDR3 runs to 13 residues. Per germline, CDR1 SGHDN and CDR2 FVKESK. The CDR3 region is CASSQGLQGQQFF. CDR3 DNA: TGTGCCAGCAGCCAAGGATTGCAGGGTCAGCAGTTCTTC.

The chain carries TRBV5-4 and TRBJ2-2; D is perhaps TRBD1 or TRBD2 (5 bases each). The CDR3 is 14 residues long. V was pared by 0 bases and J by 7 bases, with 10 bases between. Germline-derived CDR1 and CDR2 are SGHNT and YYREEE (reference sequence). DNA for the CDR3: TGTGCCAGCAGCTTGGGGCAGGGACGCGGGGAGCTGTTTTTT. This translates into CASSLGQGRGELFF.